Listed below are T cell receptor beta chains from one sample, sequenced in a study of shared clonotypes between healthy human individuals. Assay used: immunoSEQ multiplex PCR; TCRdb lists only in-frame clones, some missing. The data hold under 2.5 million clones, with roughly 90% observed a single time. Input material: naive CD4+ T cells from PBMCs. The receptor set was obtained from a man between 18 and 35 years old in good health. Some clones in this sample may be carry-over from other donors' samples. Each CDR3 is given with its conserved first and last residue. A D gene is named only where the DNA matches it firmly. Some rows have no size entry. The others give once, few or many, or a class for an expanded clone.

V: TRBV7-2
J: TRBJ2-7
size: .
D: .
DNA: TGTGCCAGCAGCTTAGCGGGGCGGGGCTCCTACGAGCAGTACTTC
CDR3: CASSLAGRGSYEQYF

V: TRBV5-1
J: TRBJ2-1
size: .
D: TRBD2
DNA: TGCGCCAGCAGCTGGAACCCCACTAGCGGGACCCCCCACAATGAGCAGTTCTTC
CDR3: CASSWNPTSGTPHNEQFF

V: TRBV4-1
J: TRBJ1-2
size: .
D: .
DNA: TGCGCCAGCAGCCAAGGCAACCCTAACTATGGCTACACCTTC
CDR3: CASSQGNPNYGYTF

V: TRBV5-1
J: TRBJ2-3
size: .
D: TRBD2
DNA: TGCGCCAGCAGTCAAGGACTAGCGGGAGGGCCCGGCACAGATACGCAGTATTTT
CDR3: CASSQGLAGGPGTDTQYF

V: TRBV5-4
J: TRBJ2-1
size: few
D: .
DNA: TGTGCCAGCAGATCCTCTAAGGGGGGTCCTGAGCAGTTCTTC
CDR3: CASRSSKGGPEQFF

V: TRBV19
J: TRBJ1-2
size: .
D: TRBD1
DNA: TGTGCCAGTAGTATTTTTGGACAGGGCGTTTATGGCTACACCTTC
CDR3: CASSIFGQGVYGYTF

V: TRBV4-2
J: TRBJ2-1
size: once
D: TRBD2
DNA: TGTGCCAGCAGCCAAAGGATTGGGACTAGCGGGCGGAATGAGCAGTTCTTC
CDR3: CASSQRIGTSGRNEQFF

V: TRBV30
J: TRBJ1-6
size: .
D: .
DNA: TGTGCCTGGAGTACGGCAGGGGCCCGGGTTTCCGCAGGTTCACCCCTCCACTTT
CDR3: CAWSTAGARVSAGSPLHF

V: TRBV5-1
J: TRBJ2-1
size: .
D: TRBD2
DNA: TGCGCCAGCAGCCCACCTTTCCTAGCGGGAGGGGGGGATGAGCAGTTCTTC
CDR3: CASSPPFLAGGGDEQFF

V: TRBV15
J: TRBJ2-7
size: .
D: TRBD1
DNA: TGTGCCACCAGCAGCCAAACAGGGGCCTTCTACGAGCAGTACTTC
CDR3: CATSSQTGAFYEQYF

V: TRBV4-1
J: TRBJ1-5
size: .
D: TRBD1
DNA: TGCGCCAGCAGCCGTAGTACAGGGGCAGGGGGGGAGCCCCAGCATTTT
CDR3: CASSRSTGAGGEPQHF

V: TRBV28
J: TRBJ2-1
size: once
D: TRBD2
DNA: TGTGCCAGCAGTTTCCTAGCGGCCTACGACCGGGGAAATGAGCAGTTCTTC
CDR3: CASSFLAAYDRGNEQFF

V: TRBV4-1
J: TRBJ2-1
size: .
D: .
DNA: TGCGCCAGCAGTTCCAGGGACAATGAGCAGTTCTTC
CDR3: CASSSRDNEQFF

V: TRBV18
J: TRBJ1-1
size: few
D: .
DNA: TGTGCCAGCTCAGGGCGGGGAGGGGACACTGAAGCTTTCTTT
CDR3: CASSGRGGDTEAFF

V: TRBV9
J: TRBJ2-2
size: .
D: TRBD2
DNA: TGTGCCAGCAGCGTAGGCGGGACTAGGGCCACCGGGGAGCTGTTTTTT
CDR3: CASSVGGTRATGELFF

V: TRBV18
J: TRBJ2-7
size: .
D: TRBD1
DNA: TGTGCCAGCTCACCGGGACAGGGGGTGTACGAGCAGTACTTC
CDR3: CASSPGQGVYEQYF

V: TRBV5-4
J: TRBJ2-1
size: .
D: TRBD1
DNA: TGTGCCAGCAGCACCGGACAGGGGGTCCTAAGCTCCTACAATGAGCAGTTCTTC
CDR3: CASSTGQGVLSSYNEQFF

V: TRBV30
J: TRBJ2-1
size: .
D: .
DNA: TGTGCCTGGAGTCCACGGGGTGAGCAGTTCTTC
CDR3: CAWSPRGEQFF

V: TRBV28
J: TRBJ2-3
size: once
D: TRBD2
DNA: TGTGCCAGCAGTCCCACTGGGGGACTAGCATCAGATACGCAGTATTTT
CDR3: CASSPTGGLASDTQYF

V: TRBV19
J: TRBJ1-5
size: .
D: .
DNA: TGTGCCAGTAGTATAGATCCCCGTCGGGTGAGAGGAAGTTTTAGCAATCAGCCCCAGCATTTT
CDR3: CASSIDPRRVRGSFSNQPQHF

V: TRBV18
J: TRBJ1-1
size: .
D: TRBD1
DNA: TGTGCCAGCTCACCACCCGGACAGGGAGTAGCTTTCTTT
CDR3: CASSPPGQGVAFF

V: TRBV28
J: TRBJ2-3
size: once
D: TRBD2
DNA: TGTGCCAGCAGTTTTCCCGGGACTAGCGGGAGCCCCGGTGATACGCAGTATTTT
CDR3: CASSFPGTSGSPGDTQYF

V: TRBV13
J: TRBJ2-1
size: .
D: .
DNA: TGTGCCAGCAGCCTCCCCCGGGACTACAATGAGCAGTTCTTC
CDR3: CASSLPRDYNEQFF

V: TRBV9
J: TRBJ2-7
size: .
D: TRBD1
DNA: TGTGCCAGCAGCATAACAGGGGGGAACTACGAGCAGTACTTC
CDR3: CASSITGGNYEQYF

V: TRBV29-1
J: TRBJ2-5
size: .
D: TRBD2
DNA: TGCAGCGTTTTCAGCGGGGGGCAAGAGACCCAGTACTTC
CDR3: CSVFSGGQETQYF

V: TRBV7-3
J: TRBJ2-3
size: .
D: TRBD1
DNA: TGTGCCAGCAGCTTTCAGGGGGCGGCGGCAACCACAGATACGCAGTATTTT
CDR3: CASSFQGAAATTDTQYF

V: TRBV19
J: TRBJ2-7
size: .
D: TRBD1
DNA: TGTGCCAGTAGGGGGGACAGGGCCCCTTACGAGCAGTACTTC
CDR3: CASRGDRAPYEQYF

V: TRBV5-1
J: TRBJ1-2
size: .
D: .
DNA: TGCGCCAGCAGCTTGGCTACTCCAGGAGGTGGCTACACCTTC
CDR3: CASSLATPGGGYTF

V: TRBV5-1
J: TRBJ1-1
size: .
D: .
DNA: TGCGCCAGCAGCTTGGACCCCCGAGGGACTGAAGCTTTCTTT
CDR3: CASSLDPRGTEAFF

V: TRBV5-1
J: TRBJ2-6
size: .
D: .
DNA: TGCGCCAGCAGCTCCCCGGATTCTGGGGCCAACGTCCTGACTTTC
CDR3: CASSSPDSGANVLTF

V: TRBV19
J: TRBJ1-1
size: .
D: .
DNA: TGTGCCAGTAGCCGCCGGGGTAGGGCAGACACTGAAGCTTTCTTT
CDR3: CASSRRGRADTEAFF

V: TRBV19
J: TRBJ2-4
size: .
D: .
DNA: TGTGCCAGTAGTATAAGGCCCCTATCTACCGGTGGGGGACTTACTGAAAACATTCAGTACTTC
CDR3: CASSIRPLSTGGGLTENIQYF

V: TRBV29-1
J: TRBJ1-1
size: .
D: .
DNA: TGCAGCGGCCACCTTGGATACGCTGAAGCTTTCTTT
CDR3: CSGHLGYAEAFF

V: TRBV2
J: TRBJ2-1
size: .
D: TRBD1
DNA: TGTGCCAGCCAAAGGGACAGGGGGACTGATGAGCAGTTCTTC
CDR3: CASQRDRGTDEQFF

V: TRBV6-4
J: TRBJ1-4
size: once
D: TRBD1
DNA: TGTGCCAGCAGCACCCCACAACTTATAGACAGGGCCAAGGAAAAACTGTTTTTT
CDR3: CASSTPQLIDRAKEKLFF

V: TRBV7-6
J: TRBJ2-3
size: once
D: .
DNA: TGTGCCAGCAGCTTAGCGCGGAGCCGGAGCACAGATACGCAGTATTTT
CDR3: CASSLARSRSTDTQYF

V: TRBV28
J: TRBJ2-3
size: .
D: TRBD2
DNA: TGTGCCAGCAGACGTCGGGAGGGCCGAGCAGATACGCAGTATTTT
CDR3: CASRRREGRADTQYF

V: TRBV11-2
J: TRBJ1-1
size: .
D: .
DNA: TGTGCCAGCAGCGCCGACACCGAAGCTTTCTTT
CDR3: CASSADTEAFF

V: TRBV7-9
J: TRBJ1-3
size: .
D: .
DNA: TGTGCCAGCAGCGCCTCTGAGCGGTTTGGCACCATATATTTT
CDR3: CASSASERFGTIYF

V: TRBV5-4
J: TRBJ1-2
size: .
D: .
DNA: TGTGCCAGCAGCTTGTTTAGCGGGTGGTATGGCTACACCTTC
CDR3: CASSLFSGWYGYTF

V: TRBV11-1
J: TRBJ2-3
size: .
D: .
DNA: TGTGCCAGCAGCTTACGACAGAGTAGCACAGATACGCAGTATTTT
CDR3: CASSLRQSSTDTQYF

V: TRBV28
J: TRBJ1-2
size: .
D: .
DNA: TGTGCCAGCAGTTTTATAGCCCTCGGCTATGGCTACACCTTC
CDR3: CASSFIALGYGYTF

V: TRBV7-9
J: TRBJ1-6
size: .
D: .
DNA: TGTGCCAGCAGCTTAACCAATTCACCCCTCCACTTT
CDR3: CASSLTNSPLHF